The 26 T cell receptor beta chains in this list originate from one sample, sequenced in a study of tumor and adjacent non-tumor tissue in lung cancer. RNA was extracted from bulk tissue without any cell sorting. This non-tumor lung sample came from over 3 cm beyond the tumor edge. A modified ARM-PCR protocol with three rounds of nested PCR amplified TCRbeta. Each CDR3 protein is one row after TCRdb ran MiXCR on the multiplex PCR reads. The data contain more than 55,000 distinct CDR3 sequences, 61% of them singletons. Specimen: distant non-tumor lung tissue. The source of these receptors is a man aged 65-85 years with non-small cell lung cancer.

The chain links TRBV7-9 to TRBJ2-2; D gene uncertain. Germline CDR1 SEHNR, CDR2 FQNEAQ (reference sequence). V was cut by 0 bases and J by 7 bases, with 9 bases left in between. This CDR3 spans 14 amino acids. CDR3 amino acids: CASSLAVVGGELFF. Written as DNA, the CDR3 is TGTGCCAGCAGCTTAGCCGTCGTCGGCGGGGAGCTGTTTTTT.

About this clonotype: Sequence at one end of the junction differs from germline and may be a read error. The CDR3 sequence: CTISDRETQYF. In nucleotides, the CDR3 is TGTACCATCAGTGATCGGGAGACCCAGTACTTC. The rearrangement uses TRBV10-3 and TRBJ2-5; D is undetermined. The CDR3 length is 11 residues. Germline CDR1 is ENHRY and CDR2 is SYGVKD.

This clonotype was counted a few times. Mismatch with germline at one junction end may stem from a read error. The rearrangement joins TRBV7-9 to TRBJ2-7; D is undetermined. The CDR3 covers 13 residues. Germline CDR1 and CDR2: SEHNR and FQNEAQ (reference sequence). The CDR3 reads CASRLGSTYEQYF. In nucleotides, the CDR3 is TGTGCCAGCAGATTAGGGTCTACCTACGAGCAGTACTTC.

The J gene is TRBJ2-5, the V gene TRBV5-1, with a possible D match to TRBD1 (5 bases). V was pared by 2 bases and J by 2 bases, with 7 bases between. Germline V gives CDR1 SGHRS, CDR2 YFSETQ. This CDR3 has 13 residues. CDR3 nucleotide sequence: TGCGCCAGCAGCTTTCAGGGACAAGAGACCCAGTACTTC. Amino acid sequence: CASSFQGQETQYF.

The count of this clonotype is one. Being one base from a much bigger clone, this may be a read error. The genes are TRBV5-5 and TRBJ2-6; D call uncertain. Germline CDR1 and CDR2: SGHKS and YYEKEE (reference sequence). V lost 6 bases to trimming and J lost 3 bases, with 10 bases between them. CDR3 length equals 14 residues. Written as DNA, the CDR3 is TGTGCCAGCATGGATGGAAGTGGGGCCAACGTCCTGACTTTC. Translation: CASMDGSGANVLTF. Complete variable domain (other parts from reference TRBV5-5 and TRBJ2-6): DAGVTQSPTHLIKTRGQQVTLRCSPISGHKSVSWYQQVLGQGPQFIFQYYEKEERGRGNFPDRFSARQFPNYSSELNVNALLLGDSALYLCASMDGSGANVLTFGAGSRLTVL.

This clonotype was picked up many times. This chain links TRBV6-1 with TRBJ2-2; D is unclear. V dropped 10 bases and J dropped 6 bases, with 24 bases sitting between them. CDR3 length equals 16 residues. Germline loops: CDR1 MNHNS, CDR2 SASEGT. The CDR3: CANSFGSMALPGELFF. Here the CDR3 DNA reads TGTGCCAACTCCTTCGGCTCCATGGCCCTTCCCGGGGAGCTGTTTTTT.

This clonotype was seen many times. The chain links TRBV4-1 to TRBJ2-1; D unclear. V lost 0 bases and J 12 bases, leaving 9 bases between the germline ends. Germline V lookup: CDR1 MGHRA, CDR2 YSYEKL. This CDR3 is 12 amino acids long. The CDR3 sequence: CASSQDAIAQFF. DNA for the CDR3: TGCGCCAGCAGCCAAGATGCGATAGCGCAGTTCTTC.

This clonotype was counted a single time. The chain employs TRBV6-5 and TRBJ2-7; D gene uncertain. The V and J ends lost 6 bases and 7 bases respectively, with 10 bases between them. This CDR3 is 11 amino acids long. The V gene's germline CDR1 is MNHEY and CDR2 SVGAGI. The CDR3 here is CASSQALEQYF. In DNA form, the CDR3 reads TGTGCCAGCAGCCAGGCGCTTGAGCAGTACTTC.

As to this clonotype: This CDR3 fails to terminate in the conserved phenylalanine or tryptophan, so it likely reflects a read error. The DNA is left out, because the CDR3 cannot be placed on it with certainty; the CDR3 is given as TCRdb lists it. The chain recombines TRBV29-1 with TRBJ2-3; TRBD2 was called by the table and not checked on the DNA. The CDR3 is 14 residues long, counting both termini. Per germline, CDR1 SQVTM and CDR2 ANQGSEA. Here the CDR3 reads CSVAGTQSTDTQSY.

For this clonotype: With a much larger clone just one base away, this may be a read error. Because it lacks the conserved phenylalanine or tryptophan at the end, this CDR3 is likely a read error. The chain has TRBV20-1 and TRBJ1-2, with D possibly TRBD1 on 5 matching bases. Germline CDR1 and CDR2: DFQATT and SNEGSKA (reference sequence). There are 15 residues in the CDR3. V shed 0 bases and J shed 8 bases, with 19 bases lying between them. CDR3 protein: CSARDQRGLDSGYTL. CDR3 DNA sequence: TGCAGTGCTAGAGATCAGAGGGGCCTCGACTCAGGCTACACCCTC.

For this clonotype: A read error may produce the germline difference seen at one junction end. This chain connects TRBV20-1 to TRBJ2-7, with 9 bases identical to TRBD1. Per germline, CDR1 DFQATT and CDR2 SNEGSKA (reference sequence). The CDR3 runs to 14 residues. The CDR3 spells CSAILQGARYDQYF. The CDR3 nucleotides read TGCAGTGCTATCCTACAGGGGGCGAGGTACGACCAGTACTTC.

A note on this clonotype: One end of the junction is discordant with germline, which a read error may explain. J is TRBJ2-1 and V is TRBV11-2, with D tentatively TRBD1 or TRBD2 (5 bases each). This CDR3 is 16 amino acids long. Germline CDR1 reads SGHAT; CDR2 reads FQNNGV. The CDR3 is CVSSSRTGTGSDEQFF. The CDR3 DNA sequence: TGTGTCAGCAGCTCACGCACCGGGACGGGGAGTGATGAGCAGTTCTTC.

A remark on this clonotype: The CDR3 carries no conserved terminal phenylalanine or tryptophan, so it likely arises from a read error. The chain combines TRBV10-3 with TRBJ2-3; D is possibly TRBD2 (7 bases). Per germline, CDR1 ENHRY and CDR2 SYGVKD. Trimming took 0 bases from V and 2 from J, leaving 12 bases between them. The CDR3 has 16 residues. CDR3 DNA sequence: TGTGCCATCAGTGAGTCGGGGGGGGCAGTCACAGATACGCAGTATTCT. As protein: CAISESGGAVTDTQYS.

With regard to this clonotype: A much larger clone lies a single base off, so this may be a read error. V gene TRBV20-1 combines with J gene TRBJ2-7; perhaps TRBD2 as D (5 bases). The CDR3 sequence is 13 residues long. Germline loops: CDR1 DFQATT, CDR2 SNEGSKA (reference sequence). CDR3 bases: TGCTGTGCTAGTAGGCTAGCATCCTACGAGCAGTACTTC. This translates into CCASRLASYEQYF.

The chain employs TRBV11-2 and TRBJ1-1; D remains ambiguous. The germline V gene has CDR1 SGHAT and CDR2 FQNNGV. CDR3 length: 15 amino acids. Trimming stripped 5 bases from V and 4 bases from J, with 17 bases between. The CDR3 nucleotides are TGTGCCAGCAGCATAAGATGGAAAGAGAGCACTGAAGCTTTCTTT. Translating it yields CASSIRWKESTEAFF. Combining the CDR3 with reference TRBV11-2 and TRBJ1-1 gives the whole variable domain EAGVAQSPRYKIIEKRQSVAFWCNPISGHATLYWYQQILGQGPKLLIQFQNNGVVDDSQLPKDRFSAERLKGVDSTLKIQPAKLEDSAVYLCASSIRWKESTEAFFGQGTRLTVV.

About this clonotype: Lacking the conserved final phenylalanine or tryptophan, this CDR3 likely reflects a read error. The J gene is TRBJ2-2, the V gene TRBV11-2; TRBD2 aligns across 10 bases. CDR1 and CDR2 (germline): SGHAT, FQNNGV. CDR3 size: 15 residues. The CDR3 reads CANSLGLAKTGELFL. As DNA, the CDR3 is TGTGCCAACAGCTTGGGACTAGCGAAGACCGGGGAGCTGTTTCTT.

Comments on this clonotype: A read error may account for a junction end that differs from germline. The chain employs TRBV6-1 and TRBJ1-6; no clear D. Germline CDR1 and CDR2: MNHNS and SASEGT. This CDR3 comprises 15 residues. CDR3 sequence (DNA): TGTACCAGCAGTGAACCCGGGTTTGGTAATTCACCCCTCCACTTT. The encoded protein is CTSSEPGFGNSPLHF.

In regard to this clonotype: A read error may explain this, as a much larger clone is one base away. V usage is TRBV29-1 and J usage is TRBJ2-5, with TRBD2 as a possible D gene (7 bases). V was clipped by 8 bases and J by 2 bases, with 15 bases between them. Germline assignment: CDR1 SQVTM and CDR2 ANQGSEA. The CDR3 has 13 amino acids. The CDR3 loop is CSLRGGLQETQYF. CDR3 DNA: TGCAGCCTTAGGGGGGGGCTTCAAGAGACCCAGTACTTC.

With regard to this clonotype: This may be a read error, as it is one base from a much larger clone. This sequence joins TRBV14 and TRBJ2-1, with TRBD2 matching 8 bases. V shed 0 bases, J shed 5 bases, and the junction held 6 bases outside the gene matches. The CDR3 contains 16 residues. In germline, CDR1 is SGHDN, CDR2 FVKESK. CDR3 amino acids: CASSQDAGGSHNEQFF. The CDR3 coding sequence is TGTGCCAGCAGCCAAGATGCGGGGGGTTCCCACAATGAGCAGTTCTTC.

With respect to this clonotype: The junction departs from the called germline gene at one end, perhaps through a read error. The chain uses TRBV29-1 and TRBJ1-5; D not resolved. The CDR3 covers 12 residues. The germline gives CDR1 SQVTM, CDR2 ANQGSEA. In DNA form, the CDR3 reads TGCAGCGCTCGGTATAGCGATCAGCCCCAACATTTT. Amino acid sequence: CSARYSDQPQHF.

The J gene is TRBJ1-4, the V gene TRBV21-1; no DNA check was done on the table's D call, TRBD1. TRBV21-1 is tagged as a pseudogene. CDR3 length: 14 residues. CDR3 nucleotide sequence: TGTGCCACCCGAACCGGGACAGGGGGCGAAAAACTGTTTTTT. Amino acid sequence: CATRTGTGGEKLFF.

This clonotype was seen a few times. J is TRBJ2-5 and V is TRBV20-1, with D possibly being TRBD1 or TRBD2 (5 bases each). The germline V gene has CDR1 DFQATT and CDR2 SNEGSKA (reference sequence). V was clipped by 0 bases and J by 5 bases, with 10 bases between them. The CDR3 has 13 amino acids. The CDR3 loop is CSARDHEGETQYF. The CDR3 coding sequence is TGCAGTGCTAGAGATCACGAGGGGGAGACCCAGTACTTC.

The sample holds many counts of this clonotype. The genes are TRBV5-1 and TRBJ2-5; 7 bases line up with TRBD2. V lost 6 bases, J lost 1 base, and 3 bases stayed unmatched. The CDR3 loop spans 13 amino acids. Looked up from germline, CDR1 is SGHRS and CDR2 is YFSETQ. DNA of the CDR3: TGCGCCAGCACGGGACTACCCCAAGAGACCCAGTACTTC. Its protein product is CASTGLPQETQYF.

In its sample, this clonotype was seen many times. J is TRBJ1-4 and V is TRBV5-8, with no clear D. Germline V gives CDR1 SGHTS, CDR2 YDEGEE. Between the trimmed V and J ends, which lost 1 base and 0 bases, there was a span of 10 bases. This CDR3 has 16 amino acids. CDR3 DNA sequence: TGTGCCAGCAGCTTGAAGGGAGGAGCAACTAATGAAAAACTGTTTTTT. Translating gives CASSLKGGATNEKLFF.

Concerning this clonotype: An end of the junction differs from the germline gene, which may be a read error. This sequence joins TRBV11-2 and TRBJ1-1, with D perhaps matching TRBD1 (6 bases). The length of the CDR3 is 16 residues. The germline V gene has CDR1 SGHAT and CDR2 FQNNGV. In nucleotides, the CDR3 is TGTGCCAGCAGCTTGGTTGTGGGGGCCTTTAGCACTGATGCTTTCTTT. Amino acid sequence: CASSLVVGAFSTDAFF.

With regard to this clonotype: A much larger clone differs from this one at a single base, so this may be a read error. Since no conserved phenylalanine or tryptophan closes the CDR3, a read error is the likely cause. This sequence joins TRBV7-9 and TRBJ1-2; D unclear. CDR1 SEHNR and CDR2 FQNEAQ come from the germline V gene (reference sequence). Trimming removed 1 base from V and 6 bases from J, with 3 bases in between. The CDR3 is 11 amino acids. CDR3 protein: CASSLGDGYTL. CDR3 nucleotides: TGTGCCAGCAGCTTAGGAGATGGCTACACCTTG.